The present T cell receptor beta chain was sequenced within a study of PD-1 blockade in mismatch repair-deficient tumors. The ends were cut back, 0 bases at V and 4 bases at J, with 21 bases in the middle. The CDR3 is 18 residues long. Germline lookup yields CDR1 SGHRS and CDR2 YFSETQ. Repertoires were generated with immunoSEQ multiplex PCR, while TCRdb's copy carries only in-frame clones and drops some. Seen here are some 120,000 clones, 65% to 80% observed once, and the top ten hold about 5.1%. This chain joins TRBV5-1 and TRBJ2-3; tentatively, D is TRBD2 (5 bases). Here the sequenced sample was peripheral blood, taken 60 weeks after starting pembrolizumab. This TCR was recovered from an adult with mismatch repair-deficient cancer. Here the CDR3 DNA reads TGCGCCAGCAGCTTGGCCGTACTAGGGCGTATTTCCGCAGATACGCAGTATTTT. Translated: CASSLAVLGRISADTQYF.